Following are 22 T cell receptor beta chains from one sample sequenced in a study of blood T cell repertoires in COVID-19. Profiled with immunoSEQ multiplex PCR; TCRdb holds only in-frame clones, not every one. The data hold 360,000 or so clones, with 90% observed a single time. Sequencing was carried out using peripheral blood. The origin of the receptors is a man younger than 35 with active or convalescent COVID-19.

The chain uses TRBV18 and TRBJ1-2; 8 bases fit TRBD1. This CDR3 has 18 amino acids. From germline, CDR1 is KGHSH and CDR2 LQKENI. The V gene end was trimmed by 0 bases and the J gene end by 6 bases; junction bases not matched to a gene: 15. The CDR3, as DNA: TGTGCCAGCTCACCACCGGACAGGGCGGGTTTTATCTTAGATGGCTACACCTTC. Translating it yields CASSPPDRAGFILDGYTF. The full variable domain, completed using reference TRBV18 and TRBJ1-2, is NAGVMQNPRHLVRRRGQEARLRCSPMKGHSHVYWYRQLPEEGLKFMVYLQKENIIDESGMPKERFSAEFPKEGPSILRIQQVVRGDSAAYFCASSPPDRAGFILDGYTFGSGTRLTVV.

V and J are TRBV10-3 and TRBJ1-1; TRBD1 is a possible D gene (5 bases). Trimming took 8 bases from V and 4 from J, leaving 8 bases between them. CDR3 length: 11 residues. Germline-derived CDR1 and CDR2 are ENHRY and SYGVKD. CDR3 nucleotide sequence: TGTGCCATCGTGGGGGGCACTGAAGCTTTCTTT. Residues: CAIVGGTEAFF.

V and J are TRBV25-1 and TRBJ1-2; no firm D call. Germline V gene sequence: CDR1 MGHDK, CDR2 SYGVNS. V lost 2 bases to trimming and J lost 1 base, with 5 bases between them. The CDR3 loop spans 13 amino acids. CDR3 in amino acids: CASSETGNYGYTF. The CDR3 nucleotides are TGTGCCAGCAGTGAAACGGGTAACTATGGCTACACCTTC.

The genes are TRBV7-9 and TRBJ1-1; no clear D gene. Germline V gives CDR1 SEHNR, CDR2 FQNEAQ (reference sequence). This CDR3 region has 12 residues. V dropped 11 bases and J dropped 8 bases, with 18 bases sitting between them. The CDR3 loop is CAPGRETGEAFF. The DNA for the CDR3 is TGTGCCCCTGGTCGGGAAACGGGAGAAGCTTTCTTT.

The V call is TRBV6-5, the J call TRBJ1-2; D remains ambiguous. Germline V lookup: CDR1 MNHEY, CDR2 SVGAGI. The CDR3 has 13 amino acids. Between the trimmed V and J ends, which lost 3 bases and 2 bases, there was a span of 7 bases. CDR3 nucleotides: TGTGCCAGCAGTTATATGCGGAACTATGGCTACACCTTC. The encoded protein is CASSYMRNYGYTF.

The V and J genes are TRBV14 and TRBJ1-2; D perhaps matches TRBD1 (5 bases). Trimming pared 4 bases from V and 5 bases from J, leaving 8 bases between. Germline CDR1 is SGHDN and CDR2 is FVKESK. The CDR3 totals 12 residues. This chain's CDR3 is CASSPGGYGYTF. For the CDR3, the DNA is TGTGCCAGCAGCCCGGGGGGATATGGCTACACCTTC. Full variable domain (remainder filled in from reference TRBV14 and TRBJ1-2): EAGVTQFPSHSVIEKGQTVTLRCDPISGHDNLYWYRRVMGKEIKFLLHFVKESKQDESGMPNNRFLAERTGGTYSTLKVQPAELEDSGVYFCASSPGGYGYTFGSGTRLTVV.

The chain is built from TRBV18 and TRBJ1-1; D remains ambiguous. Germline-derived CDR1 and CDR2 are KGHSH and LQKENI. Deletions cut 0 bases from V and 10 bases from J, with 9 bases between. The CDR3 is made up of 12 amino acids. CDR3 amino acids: CASSPPGIGAFF. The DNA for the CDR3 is TGTGCCAGCTCACCACCGGGCATAGGAGCTTTCTTT.

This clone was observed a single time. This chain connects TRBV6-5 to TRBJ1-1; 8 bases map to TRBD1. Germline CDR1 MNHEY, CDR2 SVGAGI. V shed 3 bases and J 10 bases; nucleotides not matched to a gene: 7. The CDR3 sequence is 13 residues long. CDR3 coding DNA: TGTGCCAGCAGTTATCCAGGGGGCCGAGGAGCTTTCTTT. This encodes CASSYPGGRGAFF.

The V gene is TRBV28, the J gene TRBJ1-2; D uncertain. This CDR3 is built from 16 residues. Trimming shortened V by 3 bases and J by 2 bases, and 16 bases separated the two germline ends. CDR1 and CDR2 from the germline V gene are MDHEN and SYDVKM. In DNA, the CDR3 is TGTGCCAGCAGTTTCTCCCGGAGCGTTTTAAACTATGGCTACACCTTC. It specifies CASSFSRSVLNYGYTF.

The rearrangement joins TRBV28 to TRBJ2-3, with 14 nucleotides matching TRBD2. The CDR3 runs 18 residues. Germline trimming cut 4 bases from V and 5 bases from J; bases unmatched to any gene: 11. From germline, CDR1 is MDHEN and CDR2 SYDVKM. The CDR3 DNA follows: TGTGCCAGCAGTTCAAAAACCAGACTAGCGGGAGGGGAAGATACGCAGTATTTT. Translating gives CASSSKTRLAGGEDTQYF.

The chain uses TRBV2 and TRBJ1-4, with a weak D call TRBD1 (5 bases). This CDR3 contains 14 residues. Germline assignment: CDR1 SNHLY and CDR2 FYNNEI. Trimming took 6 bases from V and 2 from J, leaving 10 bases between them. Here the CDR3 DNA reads TGTGCCAGCAGCCAGGGTCGTACTAATGAAAAACTGTTTTTT. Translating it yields CASSQGRTNEKLFF.

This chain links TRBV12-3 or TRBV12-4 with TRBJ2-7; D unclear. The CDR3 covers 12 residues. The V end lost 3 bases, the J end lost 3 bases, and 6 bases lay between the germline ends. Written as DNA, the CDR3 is TGTGCCAGCAGTTTCTACAGCTACGAGCAGTACTTC. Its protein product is CASSFYSYEQYF.

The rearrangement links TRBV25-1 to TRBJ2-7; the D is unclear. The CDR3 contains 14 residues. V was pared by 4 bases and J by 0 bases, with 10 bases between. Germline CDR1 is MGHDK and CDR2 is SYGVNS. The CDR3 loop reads CASSGAGSSYEQYF. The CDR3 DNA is TGTGCCAGCAGTGGGGCAGGAAGCTCCTACGAGCAGTACTTC.

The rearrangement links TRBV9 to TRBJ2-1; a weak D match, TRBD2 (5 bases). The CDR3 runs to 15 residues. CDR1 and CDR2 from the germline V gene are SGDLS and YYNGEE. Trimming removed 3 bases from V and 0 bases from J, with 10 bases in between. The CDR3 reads CASSAAVSSYNEQFF. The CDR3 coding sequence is TGTGCCAGCAGCGCAGCGGTTAGCTCCTACAATGAGCAGTTCTTC.

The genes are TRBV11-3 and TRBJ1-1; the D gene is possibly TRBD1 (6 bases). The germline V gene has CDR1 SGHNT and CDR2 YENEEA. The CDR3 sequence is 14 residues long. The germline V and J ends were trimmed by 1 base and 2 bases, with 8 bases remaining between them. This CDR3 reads CASSLGQANTEAFF. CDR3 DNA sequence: TGTGCCAGCAGCTTAGGACAGGCAAACACTGAAGCTTTCTTT.

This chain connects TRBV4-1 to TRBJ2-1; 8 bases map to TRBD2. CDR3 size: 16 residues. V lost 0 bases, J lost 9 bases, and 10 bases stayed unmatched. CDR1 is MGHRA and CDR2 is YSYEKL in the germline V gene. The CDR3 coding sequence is TGCGCCAGCAGCCAAGACCCAGCGGGAGTTTCAGGTGAGCAGTTCTTC. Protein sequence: CASSQDPAGVSGEQFF.

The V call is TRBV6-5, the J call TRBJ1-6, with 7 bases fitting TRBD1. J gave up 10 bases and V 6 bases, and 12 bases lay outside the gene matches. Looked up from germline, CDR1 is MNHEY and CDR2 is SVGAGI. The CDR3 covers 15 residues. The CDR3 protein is CASSSTWTGGSPLHF. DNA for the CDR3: TGTGCCAGCAGCTCGACCTGGACAGGAGGCTCACCCCTCCACTTT.

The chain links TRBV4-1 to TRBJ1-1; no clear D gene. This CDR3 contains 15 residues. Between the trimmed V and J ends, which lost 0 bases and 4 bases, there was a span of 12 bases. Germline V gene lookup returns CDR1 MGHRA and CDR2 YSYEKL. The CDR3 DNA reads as TGCGCCAGCAGCCAAGATCAGTCAGGCCCCACTGAAGCTTTCTTT. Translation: CASSQDQSGPTEAFF.

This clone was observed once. This chain's CDR3 is CASFSEGVARGNTIYF. CDR3 nucleotides: TGTGCCAGCTTTTCAGAGGGGGTAGCGCGGGGAAACACCATATATTTT. V and J are TRBV28 and TRBJ1-3; D perhaps matches TRBD1 (6 bases). This CDR3 is 16 amino acids long. Germline V gene lookup returns CDR1 MDHEN and CDR2 SYDVKM. Trimming removed 8 bases at V and 4 bases at J, with 21 bases between.

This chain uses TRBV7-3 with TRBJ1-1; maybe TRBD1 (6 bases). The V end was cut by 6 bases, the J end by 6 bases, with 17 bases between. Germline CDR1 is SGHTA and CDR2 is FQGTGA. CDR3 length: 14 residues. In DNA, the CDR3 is TGTGCCAGCAGTTCGGACAGAGTGAAGGCTGAAGCTTTCTTT. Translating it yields CASSSDRVKAEAFF.

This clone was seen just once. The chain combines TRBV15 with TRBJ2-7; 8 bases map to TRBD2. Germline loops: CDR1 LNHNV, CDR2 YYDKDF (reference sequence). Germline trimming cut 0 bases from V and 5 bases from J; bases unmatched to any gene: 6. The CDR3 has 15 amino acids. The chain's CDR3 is CATSRDPGGEDEQYF. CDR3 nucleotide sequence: TGTGCCACCAGCAGAGATCCCGGGGGGGAGGACGAGCAGTACTTC.

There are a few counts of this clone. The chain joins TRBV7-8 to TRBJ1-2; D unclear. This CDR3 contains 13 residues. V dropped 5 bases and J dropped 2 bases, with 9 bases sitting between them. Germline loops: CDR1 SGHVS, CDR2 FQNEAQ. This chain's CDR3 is CASSMRRNYGYTF. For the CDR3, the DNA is TGTGCCAGCAGCATGCGGAGGAACTATGGCTACACCTTC.